The entry below gives a single T cell receptor beta chain sequence along with its context. Its antigen is currently unknown. The treatment here: oral pan-JAK inhibitor, 5-10 mg twice daily. These data come from a study of CD8+ T cells in alopecia areata. On the study more broadly: The tofacitinib course ran for 6 to 18 months and was followed by 6 months off drug. The share of scalp area affected provided the severity score for treated patients. Findings and limits, study-wide: It was lesional scalp, especially alopecia totalis/universalis, that showed higher clonality than normal scalp. Scalp clonality, together with expanded CD8+ clones among the top 100, fell significantly with tofacitinib.

Germline V gene lookup returns CDR1 SQVTM and CDR2 ANQGSEA. CDR3 length: 13 residues. V was cut by 3 bases and J by 3 bases, with 12 bases left in between. As the sequencing template, cDNA was produced by extracting RNA and reverse transcribing it. Repertoires were generated with immunoSEQ multiplex PCR, while TCRdb's copy carries only in-frame clones and drops some. The sample consists of 150,000 to 200,000 clones, around three fifths of them appearing once. The sequences come from CD4+ T cells sorted from blood, collected at week 24, from a patient treated with tofacitinib. This clonotype was obtained from a human donor with alopecia areata. The chain carries TRBV29-1 and TRBJ2-7; a possible D gene is TRBD1 (5 bases). The CDR3 DNA follows: TGCAGCGTTGAGGCTTCAGGGCGCTACGAGCAGTACTTC. As protein: CSVEASGRYEQYF.